The T cell receptor (beta chain) described here comes from a study of T cells in tumors after PD-1 blockade (dated by TCRdb to the late 2010s). Looking at the study overall: Exclusion criteria were prior checkpoint blockade, use of systemic immunosuppressants, or recent radiotherapy or other anti-cancer therapy within 4 weeks. Patients received pembrolizumab 200 mg every 3 weeks or cemiplimab 350 mg every 2 weeks. A subset of patients also received ongoing daily vismodegib 150 mg during anti-PD-1 treatment. On average, peripheral blood samples had some 110,000 TCR templates (range roughly 24,679-290,000) and 35,000 to 45,000 unique clonotypes. Paired single-cell RNA and TCR sequencing was performed on site-matched tumors from BCC or SCC patients before and after anti-PD-1 therapy. To compare blood and tumor clonotypes, bulk TCR sequencing was performed on approximately 10 peripheral blood samples from roughly five patients. RECIST version 1.1 was the standard used to evaluate clinical response. The paper's findings and limits, for the study overall: Around 40% of tumor TCR clonotypes were found in blood, and some novel exhausted tumor clones appeared in pre-treatment blood, suggesting peripheral recruitment. Where the novel T cell clones came from was not identified, and possible sources could include lymphoid organs or rare unexpanded clones inside the tumor or in the tumor periphery.

The CDR3 runs 15 amino acids, cysteine and phenylalanine included. Only the CDR3 part of the read is kept: 45 bases, read in frame from the first base. V and J lose 2 bases and 2 bases, and a span of 14 bases separates them. For CDR1 and CDR2, the germline V gene lists SGHDT and YYEEEE. A word on this clone: Its binding antigen is unknown. The input lacks base qualities; no much larger clone sits a single base away.

The immunoSEQ platform was used for deep TCRbeta sequencing. As for the original processing: For further analysis, only productive rearrangements were exported out of the immunoSEQ Analyzer. T cell phenotypes were assigned to bulk TCRbeta clonotypes by matching the clonotypes to single-cell RNA+TCR-seq clones that had the same TCRbeta sequence. Clone enrichment in tumor was computed as tumor frequency divided by PBMC frequency from bulk TCR sequencing. TCRs were sorted with GLIPH into specificity groups, meaning clusters of distinct TCRs that share CDR3 motifs and likely recognize common antigens. Imported from immuneACCESS, the table was reduced by TCRdb to in-frame sequences with V and J called. These copies leave out some clones; in studies compared against another copy, an unresolved V gene accounts for under half, and the cause of the remainder is not known. That table is the source of V, J and clone size, and D and trimming were worked out from the DNA. The sample records under 75,000 clones, approximately 79% of which are singletons. The ten most abundant clones make up approximately 4.5% of the sample.

In the paper's terms, the time point label means: after anti-PD-1 therapy. Genomic DNA extracted from tumor biopsies or peripheral blood was used for bulk TCRbeta sequencing, with input ranging from about 616 ng to 6,500 ng. Every patient had histologically proven advanced or metastatic basal or squamous cell carcinoma and was a poor candidate for surgical resection. Of the roughly 10 patients in the basal cell carcinoma cohort, several underwent bulk tumor TCR sequencing. This receptor was taken from a human donor with basal cell carcinoma. The chain was built from TRBV5-6 and TRBJ2-7; the D gene is perhaps TRBD1, from 6 matching bases. The starting material was PBMCs, obtained after anti-PD-1 treatment. The DNA sequence is given as TGTGCCAGCAGCTTACTCGGGGACACGACCTACGAGCAGTACTTC. Its product reads: CASSLLGDTTYEQYF.